The entry that follows covers one T cell receptor (beta chain) sequence. Its specificity is not known. One entry per CDR3 protein, without DNA, is what TCRdb gives after re-calling the 5' RACE reads. The repertoire shows some 410,000 distinct CDR3 sequences; the top ten hold approximately 6.8%. From germline, CDR1 is KGHDR and CDR2 SFDVKD. The CDR3 totals 18 residues. This entry is derived from a study of T cells expressing NK-cell markers. Across the study: The eight sequenced donors comprised seven who were HCMV-seropositive and one who was seronegative. Points from the study as a whole: Of CD8+ T cells, roughly 1.0-7.5% belonged to dominant NKG2C+ clonotypes in several donors. Whether expanded NKG2C+ T cell clones were HCMV specific stayed uncertain. These same clonotypes (in a handful of donors) also led the CD3+CD56-NKG2C+ fraction.

The sequence was collected from a woman between 18 and 70 years old in good health. V gene TRBV24-1 combines with J gene TRBJ2-2; TCRdb indicates TRBD1, and absent DNA this call remains unverified. The sample comprised blood T cells: a sorted CD56 or NKG2C T cell subset, CD4+ or CD8+ T cells, or bulk PBMC T cells (not recorded which). The CDR3 protein is CATLPSNTGTPNTGELFF.